A selection of T cell receptor beta chains follows, all from one sample in a study of blood T cell repertoires in COVID-19. TCRdb's copy holds only in-frame clones and misses some; the assay was immunoSEQ multiplex PCR. The profile covers over 200,000 clones, with about nine tenths appearing a single time and approximately 2.5% taken by the ten largest. The specimen sequenced was peripheral blood. The receptors come from a man aged 25 to 40 with COVID-19, enrolled during active disease. The CDR3 runs from the conserved cysteine through the conserved F or W. The D gene is left open where the match is weak. Where a row states a size, it is once, few, many or the class of an expanded clone; other rows omit it.

v_gene	abundance	j_gene	d_gene	CDR3aa	CDR3nt
TRBV7-3	few	TRBJ2-7	-	CASSLTGGAYEQYF	TGTGCCAGCAGCTTAACGGGTGGGGCATACGAGCAGTACTTC
TRBV18	-	TRBJ2-5	TRBD2	CASSHGTSGRLETQYF	TGTGCCAGCTCACACGGGACTAGCGGGAGGCTAGAGACCCAGTACTTC
TRBV7-8	-	TRBJ1-1	-	CASSFNGDTEAFF	TGTGCCAGCAGCTTTAACGGGGACACTGAAGCTTTCTTT
TRBV27	few	TRBJ1-2	TRBD1	CASSLMGQGVGYTF	TGTGCCAGCAGTTTAATGGGACAGGGTGTTGGCTACACCTTC
TRBV30	-	TRBJ1-1	TRBD1	CAWSRGLGVNTEAFF	TGTGCCTGGAGTAGGGGGCTCGGGGTGAACACTGAAGCTTTCTTT
TRBV5-1	once	TRBJ1-6	TRBD1	CASSWTGQGESSYNSPLHF	TGCGCCAGCAGCTGGACCGGACAGGGAGAGAGCTCCTATAATTCACCCCTCCACTTT
TRBV27	-	TRBJ2-2	TRBD2	CASVLAGPPRGELFF	TGTGCCAGCGTATTAGCGGGACCCCCCCGCGGGGAGCTGTTTTTT
TRBV5-6	-	TRBJ1-2	-	CASSLGGLNYGYTF	TGTGCCAGCAGCTTGGGGGGGCTGAACTATGGCTACACCTTC
TRBV27	-	TRBJ1-2	-	CASTPSWGGYYGYTF	TGTGCCAGCACACCTTCCTGGGGAGGGTACTATGGCTACACCTTC
TRBV11-2	-	TRBJ2-1	TRBD2	CASSRLLAGFPNEQFF	TGTGCCAGCAGCCGACTACTAGCGGGGTTCCCCAATGAGCAGTTCTTC
TRBV18	-	TRBJ2-7	TRBD2	CASSPPNTGGPYEQYF	TGTGCCAGCTCACCACCGAATACGGGGGGGCCGTACGAGCAGTACTTC
TRBV12-3/TRBV12-4	-	TRBJ1-5	-	CASSSGVNQPQHF	TGTGCCAGCAGTTCGGGGGTAAATCAGCCCCAGCATTTT
TRBV29-1	-	TRBJ2-7	-	CSVEAQGGVPEQYF	TGCAGCGTTGAAGCCCAAGGCGGGGTCCCGGAGCAGTACTTC
TRBV6-6	-	TRBJ2-7	TRBD1	CASSGQATYEQYF	TGTGCCAGCAGCGGACAGGCCACCTACGAGCAGTACTTC
TRBV19	-	TRBJ1-5	-	CASSIRTTQQPQHF	TGTGCCAGTAGTATTAGGACAACCCAACAGCCCCAGCATTTT
TRBV2	-	TRBJ1-5	-	CASSELQVHQPQHF	TGTGCCAGCAGTGAGCTTCAGGTTCATCAGCCCCAGCATTTT
TRBV30	-	TRBJ2-3	-	CAWSVLASTDTQYF	TGTGCCTGGAGTGTACTAGCTAGCACAGATACGCAGTATTTT
TRBV5-4	-	TRBJ2-7	TRBD2	CASSLDGGRVTYEQYF	TGTGCCAGCAGCTTGGATGGCGGGAGGGTCACCTACGAGCAGTACTTC
TRBV19	-	TRBJ1-2	TRBD1	CASSRDRGYGYTF	TGTGCCAGTAGTAGGGACAGGGGCTATGGCTACACCTTC
TRBV5-1	-	TRBJ1-1	-	CASSSGQLNTEAFF	TGCGCCAGCAGCAGTGGACAGTTGAACACTGAAGCTTTCTTT
TRBV11-3	-	TRBJ2-7	TRBD2	CASSLNSGVYEQYF	TGTGCCAGCAGCTTAAATAGCGGGGTTTACGAGCAGTACTTC
TRBV13	-	TRBJ1-2	-	CASSLQTYRDIRRYGYTF	TGTGCCAGCAGCTTACAAACCTACCGGGACATCCGACGGTATGGCTACACCTTC
TRBV5-5	-	TRBJ2-1	-	CASSLDGAVEQFF	TGTGCCAGCAGCTTGGACGGAGCTGTCGAGCAGTTCTTC
TRBV5-1	-	TRBJ2-3	TRBD2	CASTGRGTDTQYF	TGCGCCAGCACTGGGAGGGGCACAGATACGCAGTATTTT
TRBV30	-	TRBJ1-4	TRBD1	CAWNLGTALEKLFF	TGTGCCTGGAACCTCGGGACAGCCCTTGAAAAACTGTTTTTT
TRBV19	once	TRBJ2-7	TRBD1	CASSMGDRGYEQYF	TGTGCCAGTAGTATGGGCGACAGGGGATACGAGCAGTACTTC
TRBV5-1	-	TRBJ2-1	-	CASSLWQGGRNEQFF	TGCGCCAGCAGCTTGTGGCAGGGGGGCAGAAATGAGCAGTTCTTC
TRBV30	-	TRBJ2-1	-	CAWSPNRSEQFF	TGTGCCTGGAGCCCCAATCGGAGTGAGCAGTTCTTC
TRBV7-3	-	TRBJ1-1	TRBD1	CASSLLGGEAFF	TGTGCCAGCAGCCTGCTAGGGGGCGAAGCTTTCTTT
TRBV18	-	TRBJ1-1	-	CASSPIVVGTEAFF	TGTGCCAGCTCACCAATAGTGGTTGGCACTGAAGCTTTCTTT
TRBV5-4	few	TRBJ1-1	TRBD1	CAINTGTGVTEAFF	TGTGCCATAAACACCGGGACAGGGGTGACTGAAGCTTTCTTT
TRBV20-1	once	TRBJ2-2	TRBD1	CSASEGAIAGELFF	TGCAGTGCTAGTGAGGGGGCAATTGCCGGGGAGCTGTTTTTT
TRBV4-1	-	TRBJ2-1	TRBD2	CASSQDVGRAYNEQFF	TGCGCCAGCAGCCAAGACGTCGGGAGGGCCTACAATGAGCAGTTCTTC
TRBV6-1	-	TRBJ1-5	-	CASRKRGLNQPQHF	TGTGCCAGCAGGAAGCGGGGGCTTAATCAGCCCCAGCATTTT
TRBV19	-	TRBJ1-1	-	CASSIDPGLGTEAFF	TGTGCCAGTAGTATAGATCCAGGGTTAGGGACTGAAGCTTTCTTT
TRBV5-4	-	TRBJ2-1	TRBD1	CASRLDRGFSEQFF	TGTGCCAGCAGATTGGACAGGGGTTTCAGTGAGCAGTTCTTC
TRBV27	-	TRBJ2-6	-	CASSFYSGAGANVLTF	TGTGCCAGCAGTTTTTATTCGGGGGCTGGGGCCAACGTCCTGACTTTC
TRBV4-1	-	TRBJ2-1	-	CASSQERGRMGNEQFF	TGCGCCAGCAGCCAAGAGCGGGGCCGAATGGGCAATGAGCAGTTCTTC
TRBV27	few	TRBJ1-1	-	CASSLRDEGSGTEAFF	TGTGCCAGCAGTTTACGCGACGAGGGTTCGGGCACTGAAGCTTTCTTT
TRBV5-1	once	TRBJ2-7	-	CASSLAGVDLSYEQYF	TGCGCCAGCAGCTTGGCCGGGGTGGACCTGAGCTACGAGCAGTACTTC
TRBV19	once	TRBJ1-5	-	CASIKGRTNSNQPQHF	TGTGCCAGTATCAAGGGGAGGACGAATAGCAATCAGCCCCAGCATTTT
TRBV19	-	TRBJ1-5	-	CASSKGTLGSNQPQHF	TGTGCCAGTAGTAAAGGGACACTCGGTAGCAATCAGCCCCAGCATTTT
TRBV6-1	-	TRBJ2-1	TRBD2	CASSEMAVAGYNYNEQFF	TGTGCCAGCAGTGAAATGGCGGTAGCGGGGTATAACTACAATGAGCAGTTCTTC